The sequence of this T cell receptor beta chain was determined in a study of T cell repertoires in cytomegalovirus infection. Study-level information: Public TCR beta signatures provided an indication of both CMV infection and a matching HLA type. Whole-study findings and limits: HLA-C-restricted, CMV-specific TCR beta clonotypes were dominant ex vivo. Public TCR beta family frequency separated CMV-and-HLA carriers, including in an independent cohort.

TCRdb passed the reads through MiXCR, listing each CDR3 protein once. The sample contains 450,000 to 650,000 distinct CDR3 sequences, more than 25% of which appear only once. This clonotype was counted a few times. Its target is not known. From germline, CDR1 is SQVTM and CDR2 ANQGSEA. This CDR3 contains 14 residues. Germline trimming cut 5 bases from V and 10 bases from J; bases unmatched to any gene: 10. The V gene is TRBV29-1, the J gene TRBJ1-4; 10 nucleotides align to TRBD1. Sequencing was performed on PBMCs. The TCR originated in a human donor in good health (CMV status not recorded). Some clones in this sample may be carry-over from other donors' samples. CDR3 region: CSVILGTGEGKLFF. CDR3 coding DNA: TGCAGCGTTATACTAGGGACAGGGGAGGGAAAACTGTTTTTT.